This is a list of T cell receptor beta chains from one sample in a study of T cell repertoires in cytomegalovirus infection. No antigen has been assigned to these receptors. MiXCR was run by TCRdb on the reads, yielding one entry per CDR3 protein. Among under 90,000 distinct CDR3 sequences listed, roughly 20% were seen once. The specimen sequenced was PBMCs, sequenced either directly or after in vitro stimulation (not recorded which). The receptors originated from a human donor in good health (CMV status not recorded). Some clones in this sample may be carry-over from other donors' samples. The CDR3 runs from the conserved cysteine through the conserved F or W. Each record gives: D gene, J gene, clone size, CDR3 length, V gene, CDR3 DNA, CDR3 protein. The D gene is left open where the match is weak. Rows may omit the clone size; those that give it use once, few, many or a size class.

d_gene: TRBD1
j_gene: TRBJ1-1
abundance: many
len: 15
v_gene: TRBV7-9
CDR3nt: TGTGCCAGCAGCTTACAACAGGGGGCACGTGATGAAGCTTTCTTT
CDR3aa: CASSLQQGARDEAFF

d_gene: TRBD1
j_gene: TRBJ1-5
abundance: -
len: 13
v_gene: TRBV19
CDR3nt: TGTGCCAGTAGCCCTACAGGGGATCAGCCCCAGCATTTT
CDR3aa: CASSPTGDQPQHF

d_gene: -
j_gene: TRBJ2-5
abundance: -
len: 17
v_gene: TRBV4-3
CDR3nt: TGCGCCAGCAGCCAAGATCGGGCACAGGGCAACCAAGAGACCCAGTACTTC
CDR3aa: CASSQDRAQGNQETQYF

d_gene: TRBD2
j_gene: TRBJ2-3
abundance: -
len: 16
v_gene: TRBV11-3
CDR3nt: TGTGCCAGCAGCTGGGGGACTAGCGGTCACACAGATACGCAGTATTTT
CDR3aa: CASSWGTSGHTDTQYF

d_gene: TRBD1
j_gene: TRBJ2-3
abundance: -
len: 15
v_gene: TRBV24-1
CDR3nt: TGTGCCACCAGTGATGCCGGGACAGGGGGGAGCACGCAGTATTTT
CDR3aa: CATSDAGTGGSTQYF

d_gene: -
j_gene: TRBJ2-2
abundance: many
len: 17
v_gene: TRBV12-3/TRBV12-4
CDR3nt: TGTGCCAGCAGCCAAAGACGAGGGTTGGGGAACACCGGGGAGCTGTTTTTT
CDR3aa: CASSQRRGLGNTGELFF

d_gene: -
j_gene: TRBJ1-1
abundance: few
len: 13
v_gene: TRBV7-2
CDR3nt: TGTGCCAGCAGCTTTCGGGGGGCGACTGAAGCTTTCTTT
CDR3aa: CASSFRGATEAFF

d_gene: -
j_gene: TRBJ1-2
abundance: many
len: 13
v_gene: TRBV7-2
CDR3nt: TGTGCCAGCAGCGCAGGGTTAGGGTATGGCTACACCTTC
CDR3aa: CASSAGLGYGYTF

d_gene: TRBD2
j_gene: TRBJ2-1
abundance: few
len: 14
v_gene: TRBV12-5
CDR3nt: TGTGCTAGTGGTTTGACTAGCGGGAGCCATGAGCAGTTCTTC
CDR3aa: CASGLTSGSHEQFF

d_gene: -
j_gene: TRBJ2-2
abundance: -
len: 18
v_gene: TRBV6-6
CDR3nt: TGTGCCAGCAGTTACTCGGGCAGGAGAAATTCGAACACCGGGGAGCTGTTTTTT
CDR3aa: CASSYSGRRNSNTGELFF

d_gene: TRBD1
j_gene: TRBJ2-1
abundance: few
len: 16
v_gene: TRBV11-2
CDR3nt: TGTGCCAGCAGCTTAGTAGGACAGGGGGGGATCAATGAGCAGTTCTTC
CDR3aa: CASSLVGQGGINEQFF

d_gene: -
j_gene: TRBJ2-4
abundance: -
len: 16
v_gene: TRBV28
CDR3nt: TGTGCCAGCAGTTTAGGGGGAGTCGGTGACAAAAACATTCAGTACTTC
CDR3aa: CASSLGGVGDKNIQYF

d_gene: -
j_gene: TRBJ2-2
abundance: -
len: 15
v_gene: TRBV12-3/TRBV12-4
CDR3nt: TGTGCCAGCAGTCCCGCCCTTCAAGTTCCCGGGGAGCTGTTTTTT
CDR3aa: CASSPALQVPGELFF

d_gene: -
j_gene: TRBJ2-7
abundance: few
len: 12
v_gene: TRBV2
CDR3nt: TGTGCCAGCAGACTACAGGGCTACGAGCAGTACTTC
CDR3aa: CASRLQGYEQYF

d_gene: -
j_gene: TRBJ1-6
abundance: once
len: 15
v_gene: TRBV7-2
CDR3nt: TGTGCCAGCAGCTTAGACCCCTACTATAATTCACCCCTCCACTTT
CDR3aa: CASSLDPYYNSPLHF

d_gene: -
j_gene: TRBJ2-3
abundance: -
len: 14
v_gene: TRBV7-9
CDR3nt: TGTGCCAGCAGCCGTTGGGAGGGGGCAGATACGCAGTATTTT
CDR3aa: CASSRWEGADTQYF

d_gene: TRBD2
j_gene: TRBJ2-7
abundance: once
len: 16
v_gene: TRBV6-8
CDR3nt: TGTGCCAGCAGTCTCGGAGCTAGCGGCAGCTCCTACGAGCAGTACTTC
CDR3aa: CASSLGASGSSYEQYF